This TCR beta chain was captured in a study of response to subunit inactivated influenza vaccine. TCRdb fed the RT-PCR reads into MiXCR, producing one record per CDR3 protein. The sample consists of about 310,000 distinct CDR3 sequences, 22% of them appearing once. Only a few counts were recorded for this clonotype. Its antigen is undetermined. The CDR3 is 13 amino acids. Germline CDR1 reads LGHNT; CDR2 reads FRNRAP. The V and J ends lost 2 bases and 6 bases respectively, with 7 bases between them. Study findings and constraints: A suggestion made by the authors is that each seasonal influenza vaccination recruits few new T cells.

V and J are TRBV12-5 and TRBJ2-2; D may match TRBD1 or TRBD2 (5 bases each). The receptor comes from a man aged 50-75 years who received an inactivated influenza vaccine. The sample was PBMCs from blood, taken about 20 months after vaccination. CDR3 in DNA: TGTGCTAGTGGTTTGCGGGGCTCCGGGGAGCTGTTTTTT. This encodes CASGLRGSGELFF.